The 10 T cell receptor beta chains reported below all come from one sample, sequenced in a study of blood T cell repertoires in COVID-19. Generated by immunoSEQ multiplex PCR, the TCRdb table keeps only in-frame clones and is missing some. The profile shows over 30,000 clones, 85% of them singletons. Sequencing used peripheral blood. These receptors all stem from a woman aged 55-70 years with active COVID-19.

This chain connects TRBV2 to TRBJ1-3; 8 positions match TRBD1. This CDR3 region has 15 residues. With V trimmed by 8 bases and J by 0 bases, 6 bases remained unmatched. The germline CDR1 and CDR2 sequences are SNHLY and FYNNEI. CDR3 DNA: TGTGCCAGCGCCGACAGGGGAAACTCTGGAAACACCATATATTTT. Translating it yields CASADRGNSGNTIYF.

The chain employs TRBV7-8 and TRBJ2-2; no clear D. The germline V gene has CDR1 SGHVS and CDR2 FQNEAQ. This CDR3 has 15 residues. With 5 bases removed from V and 2 bases from J, the gap between germline ends came to 12 bases. The CDR3 here is CASSVTAYNTGELFF. The CDR3 DNA reads as TGTGCCAGCAGCGTAACAGCCTATAACACCGGGGAGCTGTTTTTT.

This chain connects TRBV7-8 to TRBJ2-5, with TRBD2 matching over 12 bases. The V segment lost 5 bases and the J segment 5 bases; nucleotides outside the gene matches: 6. The CDR3 totals 15 residues. Looked up from germline, CDR1 is SGHVS and CDR2 is FQNEAQ. The CDR3 DNA reads TGTGCCAGCAGCCGACAACTAGCGGGAGGCGAGACCCAGTACTTC. Protein product: CASSRQLAGGETQYF.

This sequence joins TRBV2 and TRBJ1-2; the match to TRBD1 covers 12 bases. This CDR3 comprises 17 residues. V gave up 5 bases and J gave up 2 bases; unmatched junction bases: 9. Germline V CDR1 and CDR2: SNHLY, FYNNEI. The CDR3 bases are TGTGCCAGCAGTTCAGACCGGGACAGGGGGCAGAACTATGGCTACACCTTC. The encoded protein is CASSSDRDRGQNYGYTF.

The J gene is TRBJ2-7, the V gene TRBV6-4; TRBD2 agrees at 14 bases. The CDR3 loop spans 19 amino acids. V lost 2 bases to trimming and J lost 2 bases; unmatched junction nucleotides: 11. Looked up from germline, CDR1 is MRHNA and CDR2 is SNTAGT. DNA for the CDR3: TGTGCCAGCAGTGACCCGCCGGGACTAGCGGGGGTAGCACCCTACGAGCAGTACTTC. This sequence encodes CASSDPPGLAGVAPYEQYF.

The chain combines TRBV14 with TRBJ1-5, with a tentative D call TRBD1 (6 bases). V dropped 3 bases and J dropped 4 bases, with 16 bases sitting between them. There are 16 residues in the CDR3. Looked up from germline, CDR1 is SGHDN and CDR2 is FVKESK. The CDR3 protein is CASSQKQGYGNQPQHF. The CDR3 DNA sequence: TGTGCCAGCAGCCAGAAACAGGGTTACGGGAATCAGCCCCAGCATTTT.

CDR3 residues: CASSRLWGGQPQHF. CDR3 in DNA: TGTGCCAGCAGCCGCCTGTGGGGGGGACAGCCCCAGCATTTT. The chain is built from TRBV5-6 and TRBJ1-5; a possible D gene is TRBD1 (5 bases). Per the germline V gene, CDR1 is SGHDT and CDR2 is YYEEEE. This CDR3 spans 14 amino acids. The ends were cut back, 4 bases at V and 7 bases at J, with 15 bases in the middle.

CDR3 nucleotides: TGTGCCTGGGGAACCGGGACAGAAATTGAAAAACTGTTTTTT. This gives the protein CAWGTGTEIEKLFF. This rearrangement joins TRBV30 to TRBJ1-4; TRBD1 matches 7 bases. V shed 5 bases, J shed 7 bases, and the junction held 10 bases outside the gene matches. The germline gives CDR1 GTSNPN, CDR2 SVGIG (reference sequence). The CDR3 is 14 amino acids.

The rearrangement joins TRBV7-9 to TRBJ1-2, with D perhaps matching TRBD1 (5 bases). Germline CDR1 is SEHNR and CDR2 is FQNEAQ (reference sequence). V lost 5 bases to trimming and J lost 3 bases, with 16 bases between them. The CDR3 is made up of 15 amino acids. The DNA for the CDR3 is TGTGCCAGCAGCCAAACCCTAGGGGTGGACTATGGCTACACCTTC. Protein: CASSQTLGVDYGYTF.

The rearrangement uses TRBV6-4 and TRBJ2-2; 7 nucleotides agree with TRBD2. This CDR3 has 16 amino acids. Per the germline V gene, CDR1 is MRHNA and CDR2 is SNTAGT. V lost 6 bases, J lost 6 bases, and 13 bases stayed unmatched. DNA for the CDR3: TGTGCCAGCAGCGAATACGGCGGGAGTGGTGCCGGGGAGCTGTTTTTT. Encoded protein: CASSEYGGSGAGELFF.